The 5 T cell receptor beta chains listed next were all sequenced from one sample in a study of blood T cell repertoires in COVID-19. The protocol was immunoSEQ multiplex PCR, while the TCRdb copy is restricted to in-frame clones and leaves out a portion. The top ten clones hold about an eighth of a sample with around 160,000 clones, around 87% of them seen once. The sequencing input was peripheral blood. All receptors come from a man aged 18 to 29 with COVID-19, enrolled during active disease.

As for this clone: This same CDR3 is encoded by further DNA sequences in the sample. The rearrangement uses TRBV30 and TRBJ2-1; D uncertain. V dropped 5 bases and J dropped 3 bases, with 11 bases sitting between them. CDR3 size: 13 residues. CDR1 is GTSNPN and CDR2 is SVGIG in the germline V gene (reference sequence). The CDR3 coding sequence is TGTGCCTGGTCCGTCTCGGGCTACAATGAGCAGTTCTTC. As protein: CAWSVSGYNEQFF.

The J gene is TRBJ1-2, the V gene TRBV4-1; tentatively, D is TRBD1 (5 bases). The germline V gene encodes CDR1 MGHRA and CDR2 YSYEKL. There are 14 residues in the CDR3. V was pared by 2 bases and J by 3 bases, with 10 bases between. Written as DNA, the CDR3 is TGCGCCAGCAGCCAACCGGGGACTTACTATGGCTACACCTTC. Translated: CASSQPGTYYGYTF.

This chain's CDR3 is CASSFNEQYF. The CDR3 DNA is TGTGCCAGCAGTTTTAACGAGCAGTACTTC. The chain links TRBV27 to TRBJ2-7; D not resolved. There are 10 residues in the CDR3. V lost 3 bases and J lost 5, with 2 bases in between. In germline, CDR1 is MNHEY, CDR2 SMNVEV (reference sequence).

This clone was seen only once. The chain links TRBV18 to TRBJ2-7; D is perhaps TRBD1 (6 bases). Germline CDR1 reads KGHSH; CDR2 reads LQKENI. CDR3 length: 14 amino acids. The V end lost 3 bases, the J end lost 2 bases, and 11 bases lay between the germline ends. In nucleotides, the CDR3 is TGTGCCAGCTCACCGCCCGGGACAACCTACGAGCAGTACTTC. Encoded protein: CASSPPGTTYEQYF.

The rearrangement joins TRBV24-1 to TRBJ2-5; tentatively, D is TRBD2 (6 bases). Germline CDR1 KGHDR, CDR2 SFDVKD. V was trimmed by 2 bases and J by 5 bases, leaving 11 bases between them. The CDR3 sequence is 14 residues long. The CDR3 spells CATSDSEGAETQYF. As DNA, the CDR3 is TGTGCCACCAGTGATTCGGAGGGAGCGGAGACCCAGTACTTC.